Described below is a single T cell receptor (beta chain) sequence and its context. CDR3 length equals 17 residues. The V segment lost 1 base and the J segment 5 bases; nucleotides outside the gene matches: 9. Germline CDR1 MGHRA, CDR2 YSYEKL. Under the authors' procedure: Researchers report that nucleated cell counts were estimated from reference gene primer amplification. The method was immunoSEQ multiplex PCR; TCRdb's version includes in-frame clones alone and lacks a portion of them. V and J calls and clone size come straight from that table; D and trimming were deduced from the DNA. This sample carries some 150,000 clones, 89% of them seen once, and the ten largest clones take approximately 3%. The data belong to a study of blood T cell repertoires in COVID-19. Turning to the study itself: PBMCs, B-cell-depleted T cells, or T cells provided the cDNA or gDNA that made up the material.

This TCR came from a man aged 55 to 70 with acute or convalescent COVID-19. V gene TRBV4-1 combines with J gene TRBJ2-2, with 8 positions matching TRBD2. Sequencing used peripheral blood. CDR3 protein: CASSQGRWAGGTGELFF. CDR3 DNA: TGCGCCAGCAGCCAAGGGAGATGGGCGGGGGGAACCGGGGAGCTGTTTTTT.